This T cell receptor (beta chain) derives from a study of CD8+CD57+ T cells in acquired aplastic anemia. Overall study: The DNA of sorted CD4+ and CD8+ cells averaged 3.2 ug. Reads per healthy sample averaged about 10.8 million (CD4+) and under 13 million (CD8+). Findings and caveats of the study: Significant differences in CD8+ Simpson's diversity were not observed between patients and controls. Patients and controls were found to share about 31 CD8+ CDR3 sequences.

Investigators profiled TCR beta VDJ and CDR3 from genomic DNA template. TCRdb ran MiXCR on the reads and lists one entry per CDR3 protein. Among fewer than 150,000 distinct CDR3 sequences listed, about half were seen once. This CDR3 has 16 amino acids. Deletions cut 1 base from V and 5 bases from J, with 14 bases between. The germline CDR1 and CDR2 sequences are SGHVS and FNYEAQ. This clonotype came up many times. What it recognizes is unknown. The chain carries TRBV7-6 and TRBJ1-4; possibly TRBD1 for D (6 bases). Source material: sorted CD4+, CD8+, or CD8+CD57+ T cells (not recorded which) from PBMCs. The sequence was collected from a human donor in good health, serving as a control. CDR3 region: CASSLGVLQGNEKLFF. The CDR3 DNA reads TGTGCCAGCAGCTTAGGGGTTTTGCAGGGGAATGAAAAACTGTTTTTT.